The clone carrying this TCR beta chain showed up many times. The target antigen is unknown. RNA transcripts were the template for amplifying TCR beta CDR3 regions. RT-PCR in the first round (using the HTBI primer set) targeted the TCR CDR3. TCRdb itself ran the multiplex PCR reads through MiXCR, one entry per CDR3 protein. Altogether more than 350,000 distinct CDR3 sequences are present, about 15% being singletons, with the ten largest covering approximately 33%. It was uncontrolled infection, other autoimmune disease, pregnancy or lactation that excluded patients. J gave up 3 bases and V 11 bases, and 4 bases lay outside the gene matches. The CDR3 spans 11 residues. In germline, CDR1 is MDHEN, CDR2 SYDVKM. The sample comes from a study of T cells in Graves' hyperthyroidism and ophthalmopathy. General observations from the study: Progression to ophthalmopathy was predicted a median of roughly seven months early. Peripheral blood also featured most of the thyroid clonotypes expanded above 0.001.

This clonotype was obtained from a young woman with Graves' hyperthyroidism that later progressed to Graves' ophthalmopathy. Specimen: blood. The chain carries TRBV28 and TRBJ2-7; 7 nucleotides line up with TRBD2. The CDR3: CAAGVRYEQYF. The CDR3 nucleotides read TGTGCCGCGGGGGTCCGCTACGAGCAGTACTTC.